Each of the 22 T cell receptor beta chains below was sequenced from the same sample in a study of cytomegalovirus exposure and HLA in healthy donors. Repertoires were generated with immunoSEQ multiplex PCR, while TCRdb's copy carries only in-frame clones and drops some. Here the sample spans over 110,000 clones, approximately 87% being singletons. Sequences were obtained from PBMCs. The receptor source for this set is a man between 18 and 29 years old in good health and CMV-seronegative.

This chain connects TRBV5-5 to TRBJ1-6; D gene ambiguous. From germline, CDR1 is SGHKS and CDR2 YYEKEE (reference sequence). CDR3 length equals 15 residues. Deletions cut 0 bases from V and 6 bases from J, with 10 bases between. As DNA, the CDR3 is TGTGCCAGCAGCTTGGGATATACTGGTAATTCACCCCTCCACTTT. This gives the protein CASSLGYTGNSPLHF. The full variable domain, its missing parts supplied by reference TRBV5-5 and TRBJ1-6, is DAGVTQSPTHLIKTRGQQVTLRCSPISGHKSVSWYQQVLGQGPQFIFQYYEKEERGRGNFPDRFSARQFPNYSSELNVNALLLGDSALYLCASSLGYTGNSPLHFGNGTRLTVT.

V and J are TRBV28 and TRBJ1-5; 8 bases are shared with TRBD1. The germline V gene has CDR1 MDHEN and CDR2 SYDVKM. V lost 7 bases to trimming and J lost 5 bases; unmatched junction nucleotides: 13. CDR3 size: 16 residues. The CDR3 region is CASKWGQAETHQPQHF. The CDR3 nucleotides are TGTGCCAGCAAGTGGGGACAGGCGGAAACCCATCAGCCCCAGCATTTT.

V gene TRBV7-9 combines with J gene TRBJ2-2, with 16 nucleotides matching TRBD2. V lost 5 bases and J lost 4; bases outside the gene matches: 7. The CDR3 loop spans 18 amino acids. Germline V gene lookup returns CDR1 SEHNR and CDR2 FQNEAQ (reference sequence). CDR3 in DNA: TGTGCCAGCAGCCCGGGACTAGCGGGGGGGCCTGGCACCGGGGAGCTGTTTTTT. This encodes CASSPGLAGGPGTGELFF.

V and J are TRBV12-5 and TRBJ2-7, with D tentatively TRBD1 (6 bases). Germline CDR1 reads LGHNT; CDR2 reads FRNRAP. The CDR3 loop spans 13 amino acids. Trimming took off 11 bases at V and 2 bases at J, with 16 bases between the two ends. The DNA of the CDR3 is TGTGCTTCGGCCCCCGGACAGCCCTACGAGCAGTACTTC. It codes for CASAPGQPYEQYF.

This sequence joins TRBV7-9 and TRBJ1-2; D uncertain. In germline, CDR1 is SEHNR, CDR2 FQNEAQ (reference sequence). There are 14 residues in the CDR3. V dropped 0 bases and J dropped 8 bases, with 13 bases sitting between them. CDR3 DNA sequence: TGTGCCAGCAGCTTAGCCACAGCATTCGAGGGCTACACCTTC. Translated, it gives CASSLATAFEGYTF.

This CDR3 reads CASSESTGIVAGNTIYF. In nucleotides, the CDR3 is TGTGCCAGCAGCGAGTCGACGGGGATCGTCGCCGGAAACACCATATATTTT. The rearrangement uses TRBV5-4 and TRBJ1-3; D gene ambiguous. V lost 4 bases and J lost 4, with 21 bases in between. The CDR3 is made up of 17 amino acids. Germline CDR1 SGHNT, CDR2 YYREEE (reference sequence).

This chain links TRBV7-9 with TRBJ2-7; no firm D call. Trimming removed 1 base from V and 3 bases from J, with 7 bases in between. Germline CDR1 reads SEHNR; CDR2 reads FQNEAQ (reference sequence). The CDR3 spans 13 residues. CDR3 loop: CASSLDLSYEQYF. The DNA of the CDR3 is TGTGCCAGCAGCTTAGACCTCAGCTACGAGCAGTACTTC.

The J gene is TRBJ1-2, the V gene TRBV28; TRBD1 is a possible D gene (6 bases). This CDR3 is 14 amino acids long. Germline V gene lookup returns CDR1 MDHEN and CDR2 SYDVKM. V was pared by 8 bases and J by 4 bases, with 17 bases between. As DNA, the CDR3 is TGTGCCAGCTCGTTGGGGGCCGAACTCTATGGCTACACCTTC. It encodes CASSLGAELYGYTF.

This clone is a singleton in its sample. The CDR3 spells CASSVGAADQETQYF. As DNA, the CDR3 is TGTGCCAGCAGCGTAGGGGCCGCCGACCAAGAGACCCAGTACTTC. J is TRBJ2-5 and V is TRBV9; D not certain. V was trimmed by 0 bases and J by 0 bases, leaving 9 bases between them. The germline V gene has CDR1 SGDLS and CDR2 YYNGEE. This CDR3 has 15 amino acids. The variable domain in full, completed from reference TRBV9 and TRBJ2-5, reads DSGVTQTPKHLITATGQRVTLRCSPRSGDLSVYWYQQSLDQGLQFLIQYYNGEERAKGNILERFSAQQFPDLHSELNLSSLELGDSALYFCASSVGAADQETQYFGPGTRLLVL.

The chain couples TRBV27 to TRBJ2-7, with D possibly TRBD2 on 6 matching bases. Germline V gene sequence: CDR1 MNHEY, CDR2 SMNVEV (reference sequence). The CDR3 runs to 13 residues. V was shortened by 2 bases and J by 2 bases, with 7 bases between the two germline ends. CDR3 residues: CASSLRLAYEQYF. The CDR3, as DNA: TGTGCCAGCAGTTTACGACTAGCCTACGAGCAGTACTTC.

This CDR3 reads CASSPHPLDRVSGANVLTF. The CDR3 nucleotides are TGTGCCAGCTCACCACATCCGTTGGACAGAGTCTCTGGGGCCAACGTCCTGACTTTC. The chain has TRBV18 and TRBJ2-6, with D perhaps matching TRBD1 (6 bases). V was clipped by 1 base and J by 0 bases, with 16 bases between them. This CDR3 is 19 amino acids long. Looked up from germline, CDR1 is KGHSH and CDR2 is LQKENI.

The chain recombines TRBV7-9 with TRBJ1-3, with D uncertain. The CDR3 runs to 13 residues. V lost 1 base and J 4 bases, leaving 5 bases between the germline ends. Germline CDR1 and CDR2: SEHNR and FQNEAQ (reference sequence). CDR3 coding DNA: TGTGCCAGCAGCTTAGACTACGGAAACACCATATATTTT. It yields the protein CASSLDYGNTIYF.

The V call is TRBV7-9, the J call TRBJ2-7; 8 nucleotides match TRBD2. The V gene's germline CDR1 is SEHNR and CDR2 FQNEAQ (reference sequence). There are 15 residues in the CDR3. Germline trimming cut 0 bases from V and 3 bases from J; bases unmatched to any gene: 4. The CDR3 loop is CASSLASGSIYEQYF. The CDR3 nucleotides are TGTGCCAGCAGCTTAGCGAGCGGGAGTATCTACGAGCAGTACTTC.

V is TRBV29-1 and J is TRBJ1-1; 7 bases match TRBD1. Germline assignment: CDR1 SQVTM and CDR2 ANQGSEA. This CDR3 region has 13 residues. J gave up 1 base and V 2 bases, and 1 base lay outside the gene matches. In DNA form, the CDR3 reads TGCAGCGTTGAAAGACAGGGGAACACTGAAGCTTTCTTT. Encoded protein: CSVERQGNTEAFF.

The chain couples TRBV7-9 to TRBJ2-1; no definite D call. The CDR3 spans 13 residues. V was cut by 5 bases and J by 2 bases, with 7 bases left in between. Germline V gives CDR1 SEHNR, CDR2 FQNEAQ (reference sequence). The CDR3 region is CASSPTTYNEQFF. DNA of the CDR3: TGTGCCAGCAGCCCCACAACCTACAATGAGCAGTTCTTC.

The CDR3 protein is CASSPQTGSSYEQYF. DNA of the CDR3: TGTGCCAGCAGTCCTCAGACAGGGAGCTCCTACGAGCAGTACTTC. This chain connects TRBV27 to TRBJ2-5, with 7 nucleotides matching TRBD1. With the DNA end fitting TRBJ2-7 better, the J assignment may be wrong. CDR1 is MNHEY, CDR2 SMNVEV, per germline (reference sequence). The CDR3 is 15 amino acids.

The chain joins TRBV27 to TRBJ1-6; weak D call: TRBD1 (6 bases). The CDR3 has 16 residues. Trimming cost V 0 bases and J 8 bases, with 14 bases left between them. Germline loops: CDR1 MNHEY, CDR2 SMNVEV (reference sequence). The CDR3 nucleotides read TGTGCCAGCAGTTTATCGATTAGGGACACCGATTCACCCCTCCACTTT. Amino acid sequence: CASSLSIRDTDSPLHF.

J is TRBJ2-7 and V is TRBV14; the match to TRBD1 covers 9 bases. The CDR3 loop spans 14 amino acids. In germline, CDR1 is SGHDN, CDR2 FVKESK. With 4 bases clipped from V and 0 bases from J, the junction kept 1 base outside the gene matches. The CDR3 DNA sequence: TGTGCCAGCAGCCGGGACAGGGTCTCCTACGAGCAGTACTTC. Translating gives CASSRDRVSYEQYF.

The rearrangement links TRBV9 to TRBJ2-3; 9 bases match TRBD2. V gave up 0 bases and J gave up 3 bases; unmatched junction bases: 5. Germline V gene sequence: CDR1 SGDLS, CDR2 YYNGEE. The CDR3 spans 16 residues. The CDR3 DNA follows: TGTGCCAGCAGCGTAGACGGGACTAGCCTTACAGATACGCAGTATTTT. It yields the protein CASSVDGTSLTDTQYF.

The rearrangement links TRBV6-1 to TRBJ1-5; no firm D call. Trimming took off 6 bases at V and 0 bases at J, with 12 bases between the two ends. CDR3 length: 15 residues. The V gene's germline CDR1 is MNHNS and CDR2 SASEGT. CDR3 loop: CASREVKLSNQPQHF. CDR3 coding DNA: TGTGCCAGCAGAGAGGTCAAACTTAGCAATCAGCCCCAGCATTTT.

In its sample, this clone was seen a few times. This CDR3 reads CASSPDRGFNQPQHF. The CDR3 bases are TGTGCCAGCAGTCCTGACAGGGGTTTCAATCAGCCCCAGCATTTT. The chain employs TRBV2 and TRBJ1-5, with 8 bases identical to TRBD1. CDR3 size: 15 residues. Germline V gene lookup returns CDR1 SNHLY and CDR2 FYNNEI. V lost 5 bases, J lost 3 bases, and 6 bases stayed unmatched.

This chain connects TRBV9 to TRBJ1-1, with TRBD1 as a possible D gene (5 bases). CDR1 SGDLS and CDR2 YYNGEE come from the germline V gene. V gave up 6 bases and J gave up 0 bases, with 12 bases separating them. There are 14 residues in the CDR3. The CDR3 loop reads CASTAGTLNTEAFF. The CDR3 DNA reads TGTGCCAGCACGGCAGGGACTTTGAACACTGAAGCTTTCTTT.